This TCR beta chain was sequenced during a study of Ad26.COV2.S vaccination and SARS-CoV-2 variants. Overall study results and limits: Participants given vaccine showed non-spike TCR breadth similar to that of placebo recipients. Those who received the vaccine showed greater spike-specific TCR breadth than those given placebo.

A note on this clone: Its specificity is not known. Other DNA sequences in the same sample also yield this CDR3.

Sequenced by immunoSEQ multiplex PCR; TCRdb stores in-frame clones only, minus some. The table records hundreds of thousands of clones, around 92% of them present only once. Trimming took 0 bases from V and 7 from J, leaving 5 bases between them. The CDR3 has 12 residues. Per germline, CDR1 SGHTA and CDR2 FQGNSA. The source was peripheral blood, collected after recovery from COVID-19. The V and J genes are TRBV7-2 and TRBJ2-3; D call uncertain. This sequence was found in a human donor who had recovered from COVID-19. CDR3 region: CASSLAGYTQYF. DNA of the CDR3: TGTGCCAGCAGCTTAGCGGGGTATACGCAGTATTTT.